This T cell receptor (beta chain) was profiled in a study of shared clonotypes between healthy human individuals. Turning to the study itself: CD8 memory received one plate per donor, CD8 naive two, CD4 memory three and CD4 naive three.

This was a deep-level run. Libraries were prepared by immunoSEQ multiplex PCR; TCRdb keeps only in-frame clonotypes and omits some of them. This repertoire shows about 1.5 million clones, over 95% found once; its top ten account for approximately 1.1%. Looked up from germline, CDR1 is SGHAT and CDR2 is FQNNGV. The CDR3 is 17 amino acids. V dropped 3 bases and J dropped 2; count of bases not matched to a gene: 13. The sequenced sample consisted of naive CD4+ T cells sorted from blood. Subset indicated: CD45RA+ positively selected. The receptor's source is a man aged 25-45 years in good health. The chain is built from TRBV11-2 and TRBJ2-7, with TRBD1 matching over 7 bases. DNA for the CDR3: TGTGCCAGCAGCTTCAATCTAGGGGGACAGAGACCCTACGAGCAGTACTTC. Translation: CASSFNLGGQRPYEQYF.